These T cell receptor beta chains were read from a single sample in a study of regulatory T cells in long-lasting Graves disease. TCRdb called the multiplex PCR reads again in MiXCR, with one record for every CDR3 protein. This table holds 550,000 to 700,000 distinct CDR3 sequences, 15% to 20% found once. These sequences were also reported in another study, on T cells in Graves' hyperthyroidism and ophthalmopathy.

This material consisted of peripheral blood mononuclear cells (PBMCs), taken at new diagnosis, from a patient treated with antithyroid drugs. The receptors here all came from a man aged 18-30 years with Graves disease. CDR3s include the opening cysteine and the closing phenylalanine or tryptophan. A D gene is named only where the DNA matches it firmly.

d_call: NA
v_call: TRBV12-3/TRBV12-4
cdr3_aa: CASKVSGSGNTIYF

d_call: NA
v_call: TRBV27
cdr3_aa: CASSRSAVSSYEQYF

d_call: NA
v_call: TRBV10-2
cdr3_aa: CASSGRRLHTGELFF

d_call: TRBD1
v_call: TRBV10-3
cdr3_aa: CAISESKEDRSLGELFF

d_call: TRBD1
v_call: TRBV20-1
cdr3_aa: CSAMPWDREEETQYF

d_call: NA
v_call: TRBV19
cdr3_aa: CASSQRTGRGETQYF

d_call: TRBD2
v_call: TRBV11-2
cdr3_aa: CASSFGLAGATDTQYF

d_call: NA
v_call: TRBV25-1
cdr3_aa: CASSVGPYGYTF

d_call: NA
v_call: TRBV5-1
cdr3_aa: CASSPHGTPNYEQYF

d_call: TRBD2
v_call: TRBV12-3/TRBV12-4
cdr3_aa: CASSLASGIADTQYF

d_call: NA
v_call: TRBV7-3
cdr3_aa: CASSLTPSSDDEQFF

d_call: TRBD1
v_call: TRBV6-1
cdr3_aa: CASSLTRGPTDTQYF

d_call: TRBD2
v_call: TRBV5-1
cdr3_aa: CASSLAPGLAGVNEQFF

d_call: TRBD2
v_call: TRBV5-6
cdr3_aa: CASSLRLAGVETQYF

d_call: TRBD2
v_call: TRBV28
cdr3_aa: CASGSSGDRETQYF

d_call: NA
v_call: TRBV5-1
cdr3_aa: CASSLVGAGNYGYTF

d_call: TRBD2
v_call: TRBV7-3
cdr3_aa: CASSVLAGGPNEQFF

d_call: NA
v_call: TRBV5-1
cdr3_aa: CASSYRSGSEQFF

d_call: NA
v_call: TRBV27
cdr3_aa: CASSLGGLYNEQFF

d_call: TRBD1
v_call: TRBV10-3
cdr3_aa: CAIKGDRGYEQYF

d_call: TRBD1
v_call: TRBV7-9
cdr3_aa: CASSPNSGQGNTEAFF

d_call: TRBD1
v_call: TRBV18
cdr3_aa: CASSPRGGWEQYF

d_call: NA
v_call: TRBV7-8
cdr3_aa: CASSAGTAGTQYF

d_call: NA
v_call: TRBV6-2/TRBV6-3
cdr3_aa: CASSYGASDTQYF

d_call: TRBD2
v_call: TRBV27
cdr3_aa: CASSLGSGLASYNEQFF

d_call: NA
v_call: TRBV18
cdr3_aa: CASTSGRSTKGEQFF

d_call: NA
v_call: TRBV20-1
cdr3_aa: CSAAGEYQTGEQYF

d_call: NA
v_call: TRBV6-2/TRBV6-3
cdr3_aa: CASSSPFPSTGNYEQYF

d_call: TRBD2
v_call: TRBV3-1
cdr3_aa: CASRTSGIADTQYF

d_call: TRBD1
v_call: TRBV2
cdr3_aa: CASSVGQGTDYGYTF

d_call: NA
v_call: TRBV11-2
cdr3_aa: CASSLQFTGELFF